Reported below is one T cell receptor (beta chain). This clone was counted between two and nine times. Its binding antigen is unknown. One base away there is no much larger clone; base qualities are not given. CDR1 and CDR2 (MDHEN, SYDVKM) derive from the germline V gene. V drops 5 bases and J drops 9 bases, leaving 7 bases in between. The CDR3 runs 11 residues from the cysteine to the phenylalanine. The read is trimmed to its CDR3 DNA, 33 bases read in frame from base 1. The data are from a study of T cells in narcolepsy (dated 2018 in TCRdb). For the wider study: The study enrolled patients with narcolepsy type 1 or type 2 (NT1, NT2) together with healthy control donors. To look for autoreactive T cells in narcolepsy patients that target self-antigens of hypocretin neurons (hypocretin, TRIB2), the study used TCR Vbeta sequencing to follow clonotypes in blood and CSF.

The library was built by means of the immunoSEQ multiplex PCR assay. Here the immuneACCESS table is served through TCRdb, limited to in-frame sequences with V and J called. Missing clones are a known gap in these copies; in checked studies unresolved V genes cover under half, and the rest lacks a known reason. The sample records tens of thousands of clones, just over 60% of which are singletons. The ten top clones hold less than 15% of the sample. For TCR Vbeta sequencing, memory CD4+ T cells were sorted ex vivo from the peripheral blood of both healthy controls and narcolepsy patients. Study-wide findings and limitations: Certain blood memory CD4+ repertoires from patients and controls had no sequences that matched autoreactive T cell clones. Autoreactive clonotypes were reported to be detected serially in the blood of the same patients and of different patients, but not in the blood of healthy controls. Numbers of sequenced blood memory CD4+ clonotypes were comparable, with averages of some 38,000 in patients and approximately 30,000 in controls. Plots comparing CSF and blood CD4+ T cell clonotypes from the same patient highlighted HCRT-specific and TRIB2-specific autoreactive clonotypes.

The chain was built from TRBV28 and TRBJ2-2, with the D gene call left open. The sequence derives from a human donor in good health. Sequenced input: memory (CD45RA-) CD4+ T cells from blood. Explained via the paper, the cell subset or site label denotes: memory T cells sorted ex vivo from peripheral blood. The DNA sequence is as follows: TGTGCCAGCAGTGGTAGTTGGGAGCTGTTTTTT. It translates to CASSGSWELFF.